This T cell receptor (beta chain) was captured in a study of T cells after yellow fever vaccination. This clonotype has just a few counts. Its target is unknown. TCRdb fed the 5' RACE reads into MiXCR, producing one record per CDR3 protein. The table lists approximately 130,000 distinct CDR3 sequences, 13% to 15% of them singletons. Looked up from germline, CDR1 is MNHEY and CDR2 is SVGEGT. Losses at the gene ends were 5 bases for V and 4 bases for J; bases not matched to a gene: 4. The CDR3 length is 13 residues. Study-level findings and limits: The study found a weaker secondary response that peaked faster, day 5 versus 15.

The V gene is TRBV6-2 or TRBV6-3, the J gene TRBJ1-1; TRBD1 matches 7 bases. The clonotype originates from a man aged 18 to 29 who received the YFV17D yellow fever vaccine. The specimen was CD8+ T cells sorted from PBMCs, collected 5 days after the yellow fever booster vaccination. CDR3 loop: CASSRRQGTEAFF. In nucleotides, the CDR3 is TGTGCCAGCAGTCGCAGACAGGGCACTGAAGCTTTCTTT.